This TCR beta chain stems from a study of blood T cell repertoires in COVID-19. Participant ages covered about 18 to 89 years across some 25 US areas. Categorization into cohorts depended on clinical history that participants reported. Germline CDR1 is SGHKS and CDR2 is YYEKEE (reference sequence). The CDR3 is 16 residues long. Trimming pared 4 bases from V and 2 bases from J, leaving 13 bases between. TCRdb keeps only in-frame clones here, not all; method: immunoSEQ multiplex PCR. Among 300,000 to 400,000 clones listed, approximately 90% were seen once. This clone has a single count. The V gene is TRBV5-5, the J gene TRBJ1-6, with a weak D call TRBD1 (6 bases). This receptor was obtained from a woman aged 25 to 39 with acute COVID-19. The sequencing sample was made of PBMCs or T cells enriched from blood (not recorded which). This chain's CDR3 is CASSPQGSAYNSPLHF. CDR3 in DNA: TGTGCCAGCAGCCCCCAGGGGAGCGCCTATAATTCACCCCTCCACTTT.